This T cell receptor beta chain was recovered during a study of beta chain features in type 1 diabetes. Overall study findings and caveats: More deletions and fewer insertions at VDJ junctions were seen in type 1 diabetes patients.

Since all of the isolated RNA was reverse transcribed, expressed TCRB transcripts were what got sequenced. Clones were read by immunoSEQ multiplex PCR, and TCRdb kept only the in-frame ones, dropping some. This sample carries 150,000 to 190,000 clones, 11% of them seen once, and the ten largest clones take over 2%. Comment on this clone: Its matching antigen is unknown.

Germline lookup yields CDR1 MDHEN and CDR2 SYDVKM. J was trimmed by 2 bases and V by 5 bases; bases with no gene match: 4. The CDR3 length is 14 residues. The origin of this receptor is a man between 18 and 35 years old in good health. This chain joins TRBV28 and TRBJ1-2, with 8 bases identical to TRBD1. The sample taken for sequencing was central memory CD4+ T cells from blood. The DNA for the CDR3 is TGTGCCAGCAGTCCAACAGGGGGAAACTATGGCTACACCTTC. Its translation is CASSPTGGNYGYTF.